This is a list of T cell receptor beta chains from one sample in a study of OX40 agonist ivuxolimab in advanced cancers. Using immunoSEQ multiplex PCR, the repertoire was profiled, and TCRdb retains in-frame clones only, with some absent. The table shows tens of thousands of clones, with approximately 89% occurring only once. The sequencing here drew on CD4+ or CD8+ T cells sorted from blood, taken in a trial of the OX40 agonist ivuxolimab. Receptors originate from an adult with an advanced solid tumor such as melanoma, head and neck, liver or kidney cancer. The CDR3 runs from the conserved cysteine through the conserved F or W. A D gene is named only where the DNA matches it firmly. Expanded clones get a size class; other rows say once, few or many, or leave the size out.

d_call | cdr3_length | j_call | v_call | clone_size | cdr3_nt | cdr3_aa
. | 17 | TRBJ2-3 | TRBV11-1 | . | TGTGCCAGCAGTTTTTGGCCATCCGAGGGGAGCACAGATACGCAGTATTTT | CASSFWPSEGSTDTQYF
. | 14 | TRBJ2-7 | TRBV4-3 | . | TGCGCCAGCAGCCAAGATCCGGGCGGCTACGAGCAGTACTTC | CASSQDPGGYEQYF
. | 15 | TRBJ2-1 | TRBV4-3 | . | TGCGCCAGCAGCCAAGGCGGAAGCTCCTACAATGAGCAGTTCTTC | CASSQGGSSYNEQFF
. | 11 | TRBJ1-1 | TRBV9 | . | TGTGCCAGCAGCGCCGTCGCGACGGCTTTCTTT | CASSAVATAFF
TRBD1 | 13 | TRBJ2-1 | TRBV25-1 | . | TGTGCCAGCGGGACAGGGAGGGGGGATGAGCAGTTCTTC | CASGTGRGDEQFF
. | 11 | TRBJ2-2 | TRBV7-9 | . | TGTGCCAGCAGCTCTACCGGGGAGCTGTTTTTT | CASSSTGELFF
TRBD2 | 17 | TRBJ2-2 | TRBV4-3 | . | TGCGCCAGCAGCCAAGATAATTTAGCGGGAGTAGGTGGGGAGCTGTTTTTT | CASSQDNLAGVGGELFF
TRBD2 | 17 | TRBJ2-1 | TRBV28 | once | TGTGCCAGCAGTCTTACTAGCGGGAACTCCCCGGGCAATGAGCAGTTCTTC | CASSLTSGNSPGNEQFF
TRBD2 | 15 | TRBJ2-7 | TRBV4-1 | once | TGCGCCAGCAGCCAAGGACTAGCGGGGGCCTACGAGCAGTACTTC | CASSQGLAGAYEQYF
. | 14 | TRBJ2-2 | TRBV19 | . | TGTGCCAGTAGCCCCCCAGGGGTCCCCGGGGAGCTGTTTTTT | CASSPPGVPGELFF
. | 13 | TRBJ1-1 | TRBV28 | . | TGTGCCAGCAGTTTGCAGGGATGGGGTGAAGCTTTCTTT | CASSLQGWGEAFF
TRBD1 | 14 | TRBJ2-7 | TRBV6-1 | . | TGTGCCAGCAGTGATCCGGGACAGGGCCCCGAGCAGTACTTC | CASSDPGQGPEQYF
. | 14 | TRBJ1-1 | TRBV15 | . | TGTGCCACCAGCGAAGAAGGATCGAACACTGAAGCTTTCTTT | CATSEEGSNTEAFF
. | 13 | TRBJ1-4 | TRBV5-8 | . | TGTGCCAGCAGCTCAGGGTGGGATGAAAAACTGTTTTTT | CASSSGWDEKLFF
. | 15 | TRBJ1-4 | TRBV9 | . | TGTGCCAGCAGCGTAGGTGGGAGGTTTGATGAAAAACTGTTTTTT | CASSVGGRFDEKLFF
. | 15 | TRBJ1-4 | TRBV11-2 | . | TGTGCCAGCAGCACTGACATTTCCCTTAATGAAAAACTGTTTTTT | CASSTDISLNEKLFF
. | 18 | TRBJ2-1 | TRBV28 | . | TGTGCCAGCAGTTACTCCACATTCGGGGCGGGTCTCTACAATGAGCAGTTCTTC | CASSYSTFGAGLYNEQFF
. | 13 | TRBJ2-7 | TRBV30 | . | TGTGCCTGGAGTGTAGGGGAAACCTACGAGCAGTACTTC | CAWSVGETYEQYF
. | 17 | TRBJ2-1 | TRBV5-6 | . | TGTGCCAGCAGCTCAACCCCTCTTGACTATAGGGGGGGTGAGCAGTTCTTC | CASSSTPLDYRGGEQFF
. | 14 | TRBJ2-5 | TRBV13 | . | TGTGCCAGCAGCGCCCGGGGACTCAGGGAGACCCAGTACTTC | CASSARGLRETQYF
. | 14 | TRBJ1-5 | TRBV28 | . | TGTGCCAGCAGTTTTGGACCCCACGGCCAGCCCCAGCATTTT | CASSFGPHGQPQHF
. | 17 | TRBJ2-7 | TRBV7-9 | once | TGTGCCAGCAGCCGACCCATGAACCCCCGTGGCTCCTACGAGCAGTACTTC | CASSRPMNPRGSYEQYF
. | 13 | TRBJ1-1 | TRBV7-3 | once | TGTGCCAGCAGCTTGGGACAGAACACTGAAGCTTTCTTT | CASSLGQNTEAFF
TRBD2 | 19 | TRBJ2-1 | TRBV27 | . | TGTGCCAGCAGCACTGTTCTAGCGGGGACGTCAAGCTCCTACAATGAGCAGTTCTTC | CASSTVLAGTSSSYNEQFF
. | 13 | TRBJ2-7 | TRBV7-9 | . | TGTGCCAGCAGCTTGGCAGGTCTCTACGAGCAGTACTTC | CASSLAGLYEQYF
. | 14 | TRBJ2-5 | TRBV29-1 | . | TGCAGCGCGGACTCCGGGACGGCGCAAGAGACCCAGTACTTC | CSADSGTAQETQYF
. | 14 | TRBJ2-1 | TRBV6-4 | . | TGTGCCAGCAGTGAATCGATAGATTACAATGAGCAGTTCTTC | CASSESIDYNEQFF
. | 16 | TRBJ2-2 | TRBV6-1 | few | TGTGCCAGCAGTGAATATGGCTACCAGAACACCGGGGAGCTGTTTTTT | CASSEYGYQNTGELFF
TRBD1 | 13 | TRBJ2-7 | TRBV27 | . | TGTGCCAGCAGTGGGACAGGTGGCTACGAGCAGTACTTC | CASSGTGGYEQYF
. | 15 | TRBJ1-3 | TRBV27 | . | TGTGCCAGCAGTTTAGGGCCCAACTCTGGAAACACCATATATTTT | CASSLGPNSGNTIYF
TRBD1 | 13 | TRBJ2-1 | TRBV4-1 | . | TGCGCCTCCGGGACAGGGGGCTTGGATGAGCAGTTCTTC | CASGTGGLDEQFF
. | 12 | TRBJ2-3 | TRBV28 | . | TGTGCCAGCAGTCCACAGCAGGATACGCAGTATTTT | CASSPQQDTQYF
TRBD1 | 16 | TRBJ2-5 | TRBV7-8 | . | TGTGCCAGCAGCTTAGGAGGGACAGGATACCAAGAGACCCAGTACTTC | CASSLGGTGYQETQYF
TRBD1 | 14 | TRBJ1-1 | TRBV7-9 | . | TGTGCCAACAGGGGGGTGATCGGGAACACTGAAGCTTTCTTT | CANRGVIGNTEAFF
. | 13 | TRBJ1-1 | TRBV4-1 | . | TGCGCCAGCAGCGACAGGTCGGGGACTGAAGCTTTCTTT | CASSDRSGTEAFF
. | 14 | TRBJ1-1 | TRBV6-5 | . | TGTGCCAGCAGCCTTGCTTACGAAAACACTGAAGCTTTCTTT | CASSLAYENTEAFF
. | 16 | TRBJ2-2 | TRBV27 | . | TGTGCCAGCAGTTTAACCGGGTTCAGTGGCACCGGGGAGCTGTTTTTT | CASSLTGFSGTGELFF
. | 15 | TRBJ2-7 | TRBV7-9 | . | TGTGCCAGCAGCTTAGATTCGGGGACAAGGAACGAGCAGTACTTC | CASSLDSGTRNEQYF
. | 16 | TRBJ2-3 | TRBV5-6 | . | TGTGCCAGCAGCTCGGAGGGACCTCACGGCACAGATACGCAGTATTTT | CASSSEGPHGTDTQYF
. | 12 | TRBJ2-7 | TRBV28 | . | TGTGCCACCAAGTGGGGCCCCTACGAGCAGTACTTC | CATKWGPYEQYF
. | 14 | TRBJ1-5 | TRBV4-2 | . | TGTGCCAGCAGCCCGGGTCACCAGAATCAGCCCCAGCATTTT | CASSPGHQNQPQHF
. | 14 | TRBJ2-7 | TRBV6-6 | . | TGTGCCAGCAGTTACCGGGACGAGACCTACGAGCAGTACTTC | CASSYRDETYEQYF
. | 12 | TRBJ2-7 | TRBV11-2 | . | TGTGCCAGCAGCTTAGGCACCTACGAGCAGTACTTC | CASSLGTYEQYF
TRBD1 | 15 | TRBJ2-7 | TRBV9 | . | TGTGCCAGCAGCGTAGAGGGGACAGAAATCGACGAGCAGTACTTC | CASSVEGTEIDEQYF
TRBD2 | 11 | TRBJ2-5 | TRBV30 | . | TGTGCCTGGAGTATAGGGACTAGGGGTTACTTC | CAWSIGTRGYF
. | 13 | TRBJ2-2 | TRBV21-1 | . | TGTGCCAGCACTTCGGCTCCCACCGGGGAGCTGTTTTTT | CASTSAPTGELFF
. | 13 | TRBJ2-7 | TRBV27 | . | TGTGCCAGCAGTTCAGGGACCTCCTACGAGCAGTACTTC | CASSSGTSYEQYF
. | 17 | TRBJ2-1 | TRBV28 | . | TGTGCCAGCAGTTTATGGGCGGAATCCCTCTCCTACAATGAGCAGTTCTTC | CASSLWAESLSYNEQFF
TRBD2 | 16 | TRBJ2-1 | TRBV7-6 | . | TGTGCCAGCAGCTTGGGAAGACTAGCGGCGCAACCAGGGCAGTTCTTC | CASSLGRLAAQPGQFF
TRBD2 | 17 | TRBJ2-1 | TRBV7-9 | . | TGTGCCAGCAGCCCCCGGCTAGCGGGAGTTTCCTACAATGAGCAGTTCTTC | CASSPRLAGVSYNEQFF
. | 14 | TRBJ2-7 | TRBV13 | once | TGTGCCAGCAGCTTCGGACGGGGCTCGGTCGAGCAGTACTTC | CASSFGRGSVEQYF
. | 15 | TRBJ2-2 | TRBV28 | . | TGTGCCAGCACCACCCCGCAGGGGGGGGACGGGGAGCTGTTTTTT | CASTTPQGGDGELFF
. | 12 | TRBJ2-3 | TRBV10-1 | . | TGCGCCAGCAGTGAGGTCGGAGATACGCAGTATTTT | CASSEVGDTQYF
. | 14 | TRBJ1-3 | TRBV28 | . | TGTGCCAGCAGTTTAAAGACCTCTGGAAACACCATATATTTT | CASSLKTSGNTIYF
. | 14 | TRBJ2-7 | TRBV6-1 | . | TGTGCCAGCAGTGCACTAGGGAGCTCCTACGAGCAGTACTTC | CASSALGSSYEQYF
TRBD1 | 14 | TRBJ2-7 | TRBV5-1 | . | TGCGCCAGCAGCTACCGACAGGGCCCCTACGAGCAGTACTTC | CASSYRQGPYEQYF
TRBD2 | 17 | TRBJ2-1 | TRBV14 | few | TGTGCCAGCAGCCCTTTGACCGGGACTAGCGGGATCAATGAGCAGTTCTTC | CASSPLTGTSGINEQFF
. | 15 | TRBJ2-7 | TRBV7-9 | . | TGTGCCAGCAGCTTAGCGGGCAGGCCCGCCTACGAGCAGTACTTC | CASSLAGRPAYEQYF
TRBD2 | 14 | TRBJ2-1 | TRBV11-3 | . | TGTGCCAGCAGCCAGCGGGACTCCTACAATGAGCAGTTCTTC | CASSQRDSYNEQFF